This T cell receptor beta chain is from a study of human T cells and chemical hapten exposure. Study information: TCR yields per sample varied mostly from small pooled library volume differences.

Trimming cost V 1 base and J 7 bases, with 23 bases left between them. This CDR3 region has 18 residues. Germline V gives CDR1 SEHNR, CDR2 FQNEAQ (reference sequence). MiXCR, run by TCRdb on the RACE reads, gives a single entry per CDR3 protein. The data contain some 120,000 distinct CDR3 sequences, roughly an eighth of them seen just once; the ten biggest clones take up approximately 1.4%. The time point denotes: patch test 1, 2 weeks after DPC sensitization. Treatment defined: therapeutic diphenylcyclopropenone sensitization with weekly scalp DPC. The sequence came from a woman in her 50s with alopecia areata. Some clones in this sample may be carry-over from other donors' samples. Source: whole blood, taken in connection with sensitization to the hapten diphenylcyclopropenone (DPC). V and J are TRBV7-9 and TRBJ2-1; either TRBD1 or TRBD2 may fit D (5 bases each). CDR3 bases: TGTGCCAGCAGCTTAGGCCCTATCGGGACCGGGCTATTAAATGAGCAGTTCTTC. Translating it yields CASSLGPIGTGLLNEQFF.